This TCR beta chain came from a study of cytomegalovirus exposure and HLA in healthy donors. CDR3 length: 20 residues. Researchers ran the PCR with 60 Vbeta and 13 Jbeta primers. Here immunoSEQ multiplex PCR was the method, and the copy in TCRdb shows in-frame clones only, minus some. Of some 76,000 clones listed, roughly 82% are singletons. Sequencing was performed on PBMCs. The genes are TRBV21-1 and TRBJ2-4; the D segment call TRBD1 is taken from the table without a DNA check. TRBV21-1 is tagged as a pseudogene. The clonotype comes from a male donor in good health and CMV-seropositive. CDR3 nucleotide sequence: TGTGCCAGCAGCAAAGTCTATCCTTCGACAGGGGAGGAGGCCAAAAACATTCAGTACTTC. It specifies CASSKVYPSTGEEAKNIQYF.